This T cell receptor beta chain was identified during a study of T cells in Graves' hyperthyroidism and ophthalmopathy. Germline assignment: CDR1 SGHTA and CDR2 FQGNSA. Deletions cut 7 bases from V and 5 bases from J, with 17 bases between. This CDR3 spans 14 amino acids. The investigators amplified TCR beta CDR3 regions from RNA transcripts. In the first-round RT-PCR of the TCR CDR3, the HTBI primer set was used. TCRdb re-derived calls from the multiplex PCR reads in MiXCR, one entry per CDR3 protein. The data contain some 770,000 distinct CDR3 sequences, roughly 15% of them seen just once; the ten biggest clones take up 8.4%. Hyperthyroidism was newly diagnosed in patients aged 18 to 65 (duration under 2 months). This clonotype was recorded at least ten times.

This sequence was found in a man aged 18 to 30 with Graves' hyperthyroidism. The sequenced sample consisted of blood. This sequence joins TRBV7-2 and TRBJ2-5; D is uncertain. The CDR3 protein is CASTPSVPGETQYF. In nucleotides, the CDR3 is TGTGCCAGCACCCCTAGTGTCCCTGGGGAGACCCAGTACTTC.